This T cell receptor beta chain is drawn from a study of CD8+ T cells in alopecia areata. Extraction and reverse transcription of RNA yielded cDNA as the sequencing template. Some clones are missing from TCRdb's copy, which holds only in-frame ones; the method was immunoSEQ multiplex PCR. The top ten clones hold approximately 19% of a sample with about 69,000 clones, approximately 61% of them seen once. The study team obtained lesional scalp punch biopsies and peripheral blood from alopecia areata patients. This CDR3 is 13 amino acids long. Germline V lookup: CDR1 SGHDT, CDR2 YYEEEE. Trimming pared 1 base from V and 9 bases from J, leaving 11 bases between.

The chain employs TRBV5-6 and TRBJ2-1, with D unclear. This clonotype was sampled from a human donor with alopecia areata. The input for sequencing was CD8+ T cells sorted from blood, taken at week 0. CDR3 DNA sequence: TGTGCCAGCAGCTTGTGGCAGAACAGTGAGCAGTTCTTC. It specifies CASSLWQNSEQFF.